This TCR beta chain was recovered during a study of CD8+CD57+ T cells in acquired aplastic anemia. Study-level background: DNA per sorted CD4+ or CD8+ sample ranged roughly 0.19 to 30 ug, averaging roughly 3.2 ug. Healthy donor CD4+ cell samples had a mean of around 10 million reads.

CDR3 size: 13 residues. Germline V CDR1 and CDR2: LNHDA, SQIVND (reference sequence). Trimming stripped 0 bases from V and 12 bases from J, with 14 bases between. Researchers used genomic DNA as the template to profile TCR beta VDJ and CDR3. TCRdb recomputed calls from the reads with MiXCR, one row per CDR3 protein. The sample includes about 190,000 distinct CDR3 sequences, around 59% of them seen just once. What was sequenced was sorted CD4+, CD8+, or CD8+CD57+ T cells (not recorded which) from PBMCs. The receptor was isolated from a human donor in good health, serving as a control. The chain combines TRBV19 with TRBJ1-1; a possible D gene is TRBD1 (5 bases). The CDR3 loop reads CASSIDASRDTFF. Written as DNA, the CDR3 is TGTGCCAGTAGTATAGATGCGAGCAGGGATACTTTCTTT.